This note documents a single TCR beta chain sequence. The antigen is not known. The data derive from a study of human T cells and chemical hapten exposure. The CDR3 is made up of 14 amino acids. Trimming at V came to 3 bases and at J to 3 bases, leaving 1 base not matched to a gene. During construction of the library, unique molecular identifiers were attached to individual cDNA molecules for quantitative, reproducible TCR counting. A single record per CDR3 protein comes from TCRdb applying MiXCR to the RACE reads. The sample includes around 120,000 distinct CDR3 sequences, 9% to 14% of them seen just once. As for time point: patch test 1, 2 weeks after DPC sensitization. Treatment indicated: therapeutic diphenylcyclopropenone sensitization with weekly scalp DPC. Findings and limits, study-wide: Expanded TCRs created a significantly greater count of big CDR3 similarity clusters than controls did.

The clonotype originates from a woman between 50 and 59 years old with alopecia areata. Some clones in this sample may be carry-over from other donors' samples. Sequences were derived from whole blood, sampled in connection with sensitization to the hapten diphenylcyclopropenone (DPC). The chain carries TRBV12-3 or TRBV12-4 and TRBJ2-1, with TRBD2 identical over 8 bases. The DNA for the CDR3 is TGTGCCAGCAGTTTGCGGGAGGTCTACAATGAGCAGTTCTTC. Translating it yields CASSLREVYNEQFF.